The T cell receptor (beta chain) described here comes from a study of T cell responses to AZD1222 COVID-19 vaccine. Study results and limitations: The reported proportion of spike-specific TCRs targeting unmutated variant regions was nearly half. In a largely white British group with more females than males, clonal diversity was possibly underestimated.

Libraries were prepared by immunoSEQ multiplex PCR; TCRdb keeps only in-frame clonotypes and omits some of them. The table lists around 160,000 clones, 85% to 95% of them singletons. CDR3 length equals 11 residues. Deletions cut 2 bases from V and 7 bases from J, with 3 bases between. Comments on this clone: Its antigen remains unknown.

Material: peripheral blood, obtained on day 0 of AZD1222 vaccination. The sequence was obtained from an adult in good health. This chain connects TRBV12-3 or TRBV12-4 to TRBJ2-1, with no clear D. The CDR3 spells CASSLKNEQFF. The CDR3 DNA is TGTGCCAGCAGTTTAAAGAATGAGCAGTTCTTC.